This T cell receptor beta chain came from a study of cytomegalovirus exposure and HLA in healthy donors. Study information: As an earlier analysis found, some 180 million T cells yielded fewer than 130 million unique TCR beta sequences.

Notes on this clone: Its antigen is unknown.

Healthy bone marrow donors formed the donor group. The study, taken as a whole, reports: Sequencing likely generated an artifact that appeared as a cluster of highly shared sequence variants.

The length of the CDR3 is 12 residues. V was shortened by 4 bases and J by 6 bases, with 10 bases between the two germline ends. The germline CDR1 and CDR2 sequences are SGHVS and FQNEAQ. The PCR used 60 Vbeta and 13 Jbeta primers. The assay was immunoSEQ multiplex PCR, and TCRdb's table has in-frame clones only and misses some. This specimen shows 130,000 or so clones; the ten leading clones hold 1.5% to 2%. The sample consisted of PBMCs. The gene calls are TRBV7-8 and TRBJ2-7; maybe TRBD2 (6 bases). This TCR was sampled from a woman aged 60-70 years in good health and CMV-seronegative. CDR3 bases: TGTGCCAGCAGCTCCCAGGGAGGCGAGCAGTACTTC. As protein: CASSSQGGEQYF.